This TCR beta chain was documented in a study of regulatory T cells in long-lasting Graves disease. Broader study findings: Persistent disease showed a preference for TRBV28, TRBJ1-2 and TRBJ2-5.

CDR3 length: 15 amino acids. Germline-derived CDR1 and CDR2 are MDHEN and SYDVKM. The ends were cut back, 3 bases at V and 2 bases at J, with 13 bases in the middle. Through Arm-PCR of CDR3 regions and iRepertoire HTBI primers, TCR beta libraries were built. TCRdb redid the calling of the multiplex PCR reads with MiXCR, one entry per CDR3 protein. The table includes fewer than 350,000 distinct CDR3 sequences, 18% detected once. The table lists this clonotype with many counts. Its antigen is undetermined. Time point: newly diagnosed GD, antithyroid drugs for less than 3 months. Extracted RNA from PBMCs served as the source of the TCR library. American Thyroid Association guidelines were used to diagnose Graves' disease. Each of the patients was recruited from an endocrinology department situated in Xi'an, China.

V and J are TRBV28 and TRBJ1-2; maybe TRBD1 (5 bases). This clonotype was sampled from a female donor with Graves disease. The specimen comprised peripheral blood mononuclear cells (PBMCs), sampled at new diagnosis, from a patient treated with antithyroid drugs. The CDR3 protein is CASSFGRDFNYGYTF. For the CDR3, the DNA is TGTGCCAGCAGTTTTGGCAGGGACTTCAACTATGGCTACACCTTC.